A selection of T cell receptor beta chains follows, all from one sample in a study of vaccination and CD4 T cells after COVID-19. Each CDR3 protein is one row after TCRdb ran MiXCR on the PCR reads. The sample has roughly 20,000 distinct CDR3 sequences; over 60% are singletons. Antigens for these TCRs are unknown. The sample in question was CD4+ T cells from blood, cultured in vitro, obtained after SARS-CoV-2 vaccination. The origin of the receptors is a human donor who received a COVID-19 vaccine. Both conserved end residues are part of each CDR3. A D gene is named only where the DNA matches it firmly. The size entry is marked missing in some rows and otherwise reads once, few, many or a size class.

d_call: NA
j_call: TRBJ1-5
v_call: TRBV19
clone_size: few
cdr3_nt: TGTGCCAGTAGTAACCGACAACGGGGCAATCAGCCCCAGCATTTT
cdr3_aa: CASSNRQRGNQPQHF

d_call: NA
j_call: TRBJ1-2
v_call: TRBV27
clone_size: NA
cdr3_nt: TGTGCCAGCACTATTAAGAAAAGCGGTGGCTACACCTTC
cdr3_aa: CASTIKKSGGYTF

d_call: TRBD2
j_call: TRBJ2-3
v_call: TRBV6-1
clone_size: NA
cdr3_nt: TGTGCCAGCAGTGGTGAGCGGGGGGGCCTTAGCACAGATACGCAGTATTTT
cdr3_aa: CASSGERGGLSTDTQYF

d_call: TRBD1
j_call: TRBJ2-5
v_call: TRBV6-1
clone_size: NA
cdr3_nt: TGTGCCAGTAGGGGACAGCGGACCCAGTACTTC
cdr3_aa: CASRGQRTQYF

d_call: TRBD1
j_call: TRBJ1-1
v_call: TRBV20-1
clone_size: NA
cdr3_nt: TGCAGTGCTAGGAGAGCAGGGGGGATGAACACTGAAGCTTTCTTT
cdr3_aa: CSARRAGGMNTEAFF

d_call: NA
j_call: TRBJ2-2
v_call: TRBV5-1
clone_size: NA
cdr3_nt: TGCGCCAGCAGCTTGGACAGGGTCACCGGGGAGCTGTTTTTT
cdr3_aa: CASSLDRVTGELFF

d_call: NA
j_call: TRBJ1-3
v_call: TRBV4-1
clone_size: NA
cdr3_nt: TGCGCCAGCAGCCCCCTGGGGGACCGGGACATATCTGGAAACACCATATATTTT
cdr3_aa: CASSPLGDRDISGNTIYF

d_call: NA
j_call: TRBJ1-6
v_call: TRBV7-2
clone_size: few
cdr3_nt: TGTGCCAGCAGCTTTCGGTCCTATAATTCACCCCTCCACTTT
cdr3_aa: CASSFRSYNSPLHF

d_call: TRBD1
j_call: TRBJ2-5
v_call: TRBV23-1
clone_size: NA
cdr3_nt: TGCGCCAGCAGTCACCTCGACAGGGGGCAAGAGACCCAGTACTTC
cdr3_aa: CASSHLDRGQETQYF

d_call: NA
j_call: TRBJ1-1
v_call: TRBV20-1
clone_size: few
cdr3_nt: TGCAGTGCGGAGGTCACGAACACTGAAGCTTTCTTT
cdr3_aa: CSAEVTNTEAFF

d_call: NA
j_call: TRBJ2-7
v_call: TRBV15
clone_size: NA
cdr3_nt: TGTGCCACCAGCAGAGATCGTGCTTTAGGCAGGGACTACTTC
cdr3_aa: CATSRDRALGRDYF

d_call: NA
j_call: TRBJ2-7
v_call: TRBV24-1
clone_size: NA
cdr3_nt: TGTGCCACCAGTGCCCAGGGGACGGGCGAGCAGTACTTC
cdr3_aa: CATSAQGTGEQYF

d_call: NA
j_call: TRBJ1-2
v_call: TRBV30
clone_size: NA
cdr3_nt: TGTGCCTGGACCTACCAACGGGGTGGCTACACCTTC
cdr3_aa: CAWTYQRGGYTF

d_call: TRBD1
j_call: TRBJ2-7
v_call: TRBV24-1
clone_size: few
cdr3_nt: TGTGCCACCCAGGGGGCACGTGGCGAGCAGTACTTC
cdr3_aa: CATQGARGEQYF

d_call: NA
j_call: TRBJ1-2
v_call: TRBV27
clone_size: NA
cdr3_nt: TGTGCCAGCAGGACCCAGGGGAACTATGGCTACACCTTC
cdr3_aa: CASRTQGNYGYTF

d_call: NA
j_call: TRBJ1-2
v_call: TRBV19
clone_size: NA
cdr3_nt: TGTGCCAGTAGTATAGCGGGCGTCGGATCGAACTATGGCTACACCTTC
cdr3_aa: CASSIAGVGSNYGYTF

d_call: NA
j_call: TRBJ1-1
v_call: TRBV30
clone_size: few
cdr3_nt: TGTGCCTGGAGTGTACCTTGGTCCAACACTGAAGCTTTCTTT
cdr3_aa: CAWSVPWSNTEAFF

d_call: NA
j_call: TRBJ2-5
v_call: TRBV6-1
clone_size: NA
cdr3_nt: TGTGCCAGCACCGAAACCGGGCAGAGGGAGACCCAGTACTTC
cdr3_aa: CASTETGQRETQYF

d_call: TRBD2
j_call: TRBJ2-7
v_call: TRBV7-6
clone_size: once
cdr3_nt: TGTGCCAGCAGCTGGACTAGCGGGGGGGAAGAGCAGTACTTC
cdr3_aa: CASSWTSGGEEQYF

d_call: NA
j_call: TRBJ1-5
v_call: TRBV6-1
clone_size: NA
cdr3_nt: TGTGCCAGCAGTACCACAGGGACCAATCAGCCCCAGCATTTT
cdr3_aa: CASSTTGTNQPQHF

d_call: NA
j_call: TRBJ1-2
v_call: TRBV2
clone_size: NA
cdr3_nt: TGTGCCAGCAGGGCAGAAATAACTAACTATGGCTACACCTTC
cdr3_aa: CASRAEITNYGYTF

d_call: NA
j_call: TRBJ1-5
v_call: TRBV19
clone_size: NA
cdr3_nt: TGTGCCAGTAGTATGGCAGCGGGCCTGGTGCAGCCCCAGCATTTT
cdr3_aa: CASSMAAGLVQPQHF

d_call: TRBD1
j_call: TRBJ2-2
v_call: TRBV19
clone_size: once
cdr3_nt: TGTGCCAGCCTGGACAGGGGGACCGGGGAGCTGTTTTTT
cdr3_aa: CASLDRGTGELFF

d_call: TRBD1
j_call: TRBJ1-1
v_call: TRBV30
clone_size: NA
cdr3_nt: TGTGCCTGTAGTCTGGGACAGACCACTGAAGCTTTCTTT
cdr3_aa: CACSLGQTTEAFF

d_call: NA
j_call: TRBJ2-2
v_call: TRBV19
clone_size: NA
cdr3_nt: TGTGCCAGTAGTATAATTAGACTCCTTGGCGCCGGGGAGCTGTTTTTT
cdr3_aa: CASSIIRLLGAGELFF

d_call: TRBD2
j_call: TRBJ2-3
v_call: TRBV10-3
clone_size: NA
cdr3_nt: TGTGCCATCAGGGGATCAGCGGGGGTTAGCACAGATACGCAGTATTTT
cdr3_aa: CAIRGSAGVSTDTQYF

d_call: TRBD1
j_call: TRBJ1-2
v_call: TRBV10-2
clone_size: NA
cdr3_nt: TGCGCCAGCAGCAACAGGGGTGGTAACTATGGCTACACCTTC
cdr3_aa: CASSNRGGNYGYTF

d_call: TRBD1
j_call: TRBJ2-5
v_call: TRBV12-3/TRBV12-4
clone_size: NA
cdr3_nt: TGTGCCAGCAGTCCTCCGGACAGGAGGGAGACCCAGTACTTC
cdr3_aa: CASSPPDRRETQYF

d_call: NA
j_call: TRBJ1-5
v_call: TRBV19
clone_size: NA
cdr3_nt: TGTGCCAGTAGTAAGAACCGACAGCCCAATCAGCCCCAGCATTTT
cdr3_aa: CASSKNRQPNQPQHF

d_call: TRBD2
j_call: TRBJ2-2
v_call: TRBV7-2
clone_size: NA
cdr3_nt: TGTGCCAGCAGCTTTAGCGGGGGGGCCGGGGAGCTGTTTTTT
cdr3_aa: CASSFSGGAGELFF

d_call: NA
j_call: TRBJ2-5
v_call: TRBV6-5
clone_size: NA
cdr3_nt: TGTGCCAGCAGTTCCCGACATGGGGAGACCCAGTACTTC
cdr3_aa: CASSSRHGETQYF

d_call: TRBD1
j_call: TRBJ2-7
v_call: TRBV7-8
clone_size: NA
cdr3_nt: TGTGCCAGCAGCTTATTTCACAGGGGGCCAGGAAGGGACCACTACGAGCAGTACTTC
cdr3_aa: CASSLFHRGPGRDHYEQYF